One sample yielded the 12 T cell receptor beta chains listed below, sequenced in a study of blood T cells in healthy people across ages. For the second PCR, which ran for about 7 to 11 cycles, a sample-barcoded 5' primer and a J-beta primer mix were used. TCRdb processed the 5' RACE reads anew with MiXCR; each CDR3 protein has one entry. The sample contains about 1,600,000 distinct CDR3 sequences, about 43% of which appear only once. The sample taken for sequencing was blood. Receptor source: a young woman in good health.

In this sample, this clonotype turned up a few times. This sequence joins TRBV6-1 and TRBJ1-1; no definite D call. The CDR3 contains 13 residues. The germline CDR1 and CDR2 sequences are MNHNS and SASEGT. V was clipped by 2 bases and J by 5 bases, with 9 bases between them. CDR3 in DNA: TGTGCCAGCAGTGAAAGGGCGGGTACTGAAGCTTTCTTT. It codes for CASSERAGTEAFF.

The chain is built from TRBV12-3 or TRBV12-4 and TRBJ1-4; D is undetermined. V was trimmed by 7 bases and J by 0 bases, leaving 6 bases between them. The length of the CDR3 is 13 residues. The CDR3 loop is CASTETTNEKLFF. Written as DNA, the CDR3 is TGTGCCAGCACGGAGACAACTAATGAAAAACTGTTTTTT.

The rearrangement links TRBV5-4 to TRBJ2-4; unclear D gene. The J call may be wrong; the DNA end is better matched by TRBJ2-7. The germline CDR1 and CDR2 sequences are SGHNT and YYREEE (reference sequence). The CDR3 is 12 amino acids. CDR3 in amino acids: CASSLGYREQYF. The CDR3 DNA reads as TGTGCCAGCAGCTTGGGATATCGCGAGCAGTACTTC.

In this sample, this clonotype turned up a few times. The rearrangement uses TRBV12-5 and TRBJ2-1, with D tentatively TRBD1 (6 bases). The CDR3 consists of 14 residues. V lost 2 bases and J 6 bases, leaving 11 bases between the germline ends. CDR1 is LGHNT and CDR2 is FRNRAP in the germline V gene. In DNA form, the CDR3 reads TGTGCTAGTGGTTTGACCAGGGGTTTCAATGAGCAGTTCTTC. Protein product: CASGLTRGFNEQFF.

CDR3 coding DNA: TGTGCCAGCAGTCTCTACGCATCGACAGGAAAGAACACTGAAGCTTTCTTT. Its protein product is CASSLYASTGKNTEAFF. The chain is built from TRBV6-1 and TRBJ1-1, with a possible D match to TRBD1 (6 bases). The germline V and J ends were trimmed by 5 bases and 1 base, with 20 bases remaining between them. CDR1 and CDR2 (germline): MNHNS, SASEGT. The CDR3 runs 17 residues.

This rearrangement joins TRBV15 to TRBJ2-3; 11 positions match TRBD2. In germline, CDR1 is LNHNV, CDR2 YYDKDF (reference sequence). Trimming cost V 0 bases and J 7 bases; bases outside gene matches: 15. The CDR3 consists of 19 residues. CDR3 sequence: CATSRDRGWASGRLNTQYF. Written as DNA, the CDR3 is TGTGCCACCAGCAGAGATCGCGGCTGGGCTAGCGGGAGGTTAAATACGCAGTATTTT.

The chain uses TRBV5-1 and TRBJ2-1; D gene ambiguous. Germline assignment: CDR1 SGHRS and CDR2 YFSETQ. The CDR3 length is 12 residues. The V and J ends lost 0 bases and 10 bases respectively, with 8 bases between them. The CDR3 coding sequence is TGCGCCAGCAGCTTGGGCCCCCCGGAGCAGTTCTTC. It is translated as CASSLGPPEQFF.

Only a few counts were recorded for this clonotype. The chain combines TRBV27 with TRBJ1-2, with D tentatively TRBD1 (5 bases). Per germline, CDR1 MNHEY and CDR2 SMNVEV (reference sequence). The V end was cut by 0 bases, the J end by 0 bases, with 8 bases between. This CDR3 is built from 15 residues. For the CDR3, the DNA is TGTGCCAGCAGTTTATCGGGGGTAGCTAACTATGGCTACACCTTC. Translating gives CASSLSGVANYGYTF.

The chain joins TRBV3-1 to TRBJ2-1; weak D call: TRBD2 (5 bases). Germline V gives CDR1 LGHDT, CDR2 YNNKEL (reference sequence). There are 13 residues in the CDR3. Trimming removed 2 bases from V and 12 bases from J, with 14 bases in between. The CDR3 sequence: CASSQLDSPVQFF. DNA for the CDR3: TGTGCCAGCAGCCAATTGGACTCACCGGTGCAGTTCTTC.

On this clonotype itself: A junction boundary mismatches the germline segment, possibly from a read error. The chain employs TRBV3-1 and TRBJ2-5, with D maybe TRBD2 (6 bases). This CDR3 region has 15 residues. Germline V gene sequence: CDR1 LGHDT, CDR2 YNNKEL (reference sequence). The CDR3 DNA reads TGTACCAGCAGCATGGGTTTCGGGGGCCAAGAGACCCAGTACTTC. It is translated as CTSSMGFGGQETQYF.

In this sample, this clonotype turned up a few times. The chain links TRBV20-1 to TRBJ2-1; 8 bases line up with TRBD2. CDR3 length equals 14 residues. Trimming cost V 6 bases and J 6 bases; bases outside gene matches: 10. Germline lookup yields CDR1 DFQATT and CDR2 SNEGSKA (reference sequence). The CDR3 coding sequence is TGCAGTGCCCGATCCAGCGGGAGTATCAATGAGCAGTTCTTC. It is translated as CSARSSGSINEQFF.

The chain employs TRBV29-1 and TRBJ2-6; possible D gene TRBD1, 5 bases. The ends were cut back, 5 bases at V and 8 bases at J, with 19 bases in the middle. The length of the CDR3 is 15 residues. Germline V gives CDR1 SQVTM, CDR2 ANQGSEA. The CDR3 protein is CSVWGTLIATNVLTF. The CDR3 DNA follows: TGCAGCGTTTGGGGCACGCTTATTGCGACCAACGTCCTGACTTTC.